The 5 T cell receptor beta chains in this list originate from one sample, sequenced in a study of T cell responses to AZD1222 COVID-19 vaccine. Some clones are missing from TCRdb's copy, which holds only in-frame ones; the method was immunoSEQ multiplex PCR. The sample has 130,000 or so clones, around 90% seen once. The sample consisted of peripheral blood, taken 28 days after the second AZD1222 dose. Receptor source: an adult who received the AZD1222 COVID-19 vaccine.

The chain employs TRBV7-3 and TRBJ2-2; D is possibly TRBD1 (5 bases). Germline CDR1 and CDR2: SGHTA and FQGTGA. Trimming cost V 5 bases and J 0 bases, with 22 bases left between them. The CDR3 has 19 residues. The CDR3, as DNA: TGTGCCAGCAGCCCGAGACAGAAATCCCAATCCGCGAACACCGGGGAGCTGTTTTTT. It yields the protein CASSPRQKSQSANTGELFF.

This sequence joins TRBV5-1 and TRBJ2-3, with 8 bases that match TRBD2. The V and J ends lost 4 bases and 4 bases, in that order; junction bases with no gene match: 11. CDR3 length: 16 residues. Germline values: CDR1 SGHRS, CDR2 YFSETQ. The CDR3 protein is CASSPGFLAGADTQYF. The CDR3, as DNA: TGCGCCAGCAGCCCCGGTTTCCTAGCGGGCGCAGATACGCAGTATTTT.

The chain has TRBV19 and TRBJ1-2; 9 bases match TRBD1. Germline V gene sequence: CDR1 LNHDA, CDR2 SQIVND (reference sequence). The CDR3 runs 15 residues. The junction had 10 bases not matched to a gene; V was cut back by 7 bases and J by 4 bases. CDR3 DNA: TGTGCCAGTAACCCCGGACAGGGGAAAGGCTATGGCTACACCTTC. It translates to CASNPGQGKGYGYTF.

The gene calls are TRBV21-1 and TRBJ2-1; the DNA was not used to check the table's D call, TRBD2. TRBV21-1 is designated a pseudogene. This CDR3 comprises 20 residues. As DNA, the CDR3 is TGTGCCAGCAGCGACCCAACCCCAAGGACTAGCGGGAGATCCTACAATGAGCAGTTCTTC. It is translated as CASSDPTPRTSGRSYNEQFF.

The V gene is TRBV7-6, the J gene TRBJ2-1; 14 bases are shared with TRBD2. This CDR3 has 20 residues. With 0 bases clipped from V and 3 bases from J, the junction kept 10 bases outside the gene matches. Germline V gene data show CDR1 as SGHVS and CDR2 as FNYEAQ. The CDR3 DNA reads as TGTGCCAGCAGCTTAGCGGCCGGGACTAGCGGGAGAGGCTTCTACAATGAGCAGTTCTTC. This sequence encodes CASSLAAGTSGRGFYNEQFF. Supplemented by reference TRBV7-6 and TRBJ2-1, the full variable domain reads GAGVSQSPRYKVTKRGQDVALRCDPISGHVSLYWYRQALGQGPEFLTYFNYEAQQDKSGLPNDRFSAERPEGSISTLTIQRTEQRDSAMYRCASSLAAGTSGRGFYNEQFFGPGTRLTVL.